The TCR beta chain described here comes from a study of cytomegalovirus exposure and HLA in healthy donors (TCRdb year 2017). For the wider study: An earlier analysis of several hundred of the donors reported roughly 270 Gb of sequence data and roughly 100 million unique TCR beta sequences from about 179 million T cells. Roughly 300 gigabases of sequencing data and about 92 million unique TCR sequences made up an early release that covered over 550 HLA-typed donors. Among the approximately 420 genotyped donors, around 81% belonged to the genetic ancestry cluster associated with self-reported Caucasian donors. The study was designed to test whether signatures of past pathogen exposure could be identified by cataloging public T cell receptors. The T cell repertoires of around 670 subjects were profiled by immunosequencing and related to cytomegalovirus serostatus. Along with the approximately 650-subject first cohort, a separate validation cohort of approximately 110 different subjects was used. High-throughput TCR immunosequencing, statistical association of individual TCRs with disease status, and machine learning were combined to predict cytomegalovirus infection status. A later analysis re-examined previously published TCR beta repertoires from 500 to 700 donors and added high-resolution HLA genotyping to investigate patterns of TCR occurrence. The later analysis used no new phenotypic data to find candidate immune exposures, relying instead on TCR beta sequences and their occurrence across donors. An earlier analysis of 587 of the donors used high-throughput TCR beta sequencing to judge whether each TCR beta V gene segment behaved as functional or pseudogenic. Donor age, sex, ethnicity and CMV serostatus were compiled alongside the repertoire data. In a later genetic analysis, genome-wide SNP genotypes for about 55% of the roughly 700 donors were used, and that subset was treated as a discovery cohort. Every repertoire in the discovery cohort had been generated on one and the same sequencing platform. Class I and class II HLA loci were covered by the typing at four-digit resolution. The number of donors typed differed by locus, with about 629-630 for A, B, C, DRB1 and DQB1, roughly 520 for DQA1, approximately 580 for DPA1, and 400 to 490 for DPB1. About 5 DR-DQ haplotypes were handled as single units for association and clustering, since linkage in the cohort was strong. On average, 235,054 unique TCR beta nucleotide sequences were sequenced per donor among more than 350 genotyped donors of the cohort, with 15% to 20% of those sequences being non-productive.

In total, approximately 700 healthy bone marrow donors made up the cohort. At the time of sampling, all cohort members were nominally healthy, though unrecorded immune exposures were likely present. The donor was CMV seronegative and was included in the group of around 320 seronegative cohort members. A peripheral blood sample was provided by each donor, and peripheral blood mononuclear cells were used for TCR beta sequencing. The Qiagen DNeasy Blood Extraction Kit was used to extract genomic DNA from the blood cell samples. Overall study results and their limits: Because the 87-base-pair reads could not distinguish some IMGT-functional V segments, including TRBV6-2 and TRBV6-3, those segments were excluded. Roughly uniform sequencing depth across donors was assumed in presence/absence analyses, although this assumption may not hold. Only TCR beta chains were sequenced in this cohort, and the absence of alpha or paired-chain data limited detectable features. Immune exposure information for the cohort was limited to CMV serostatus. In the study, roughly 160 TCR beta chains were listed as associated with cytomegalovirus. Strong co-occurrence of HLA alleles, especially DR and DQ, made assigning TCR associations to individual alleles difficult. Most TCR sequences were observed very rarely across donors, whereas some public TCRs were present in many individuals. In a later analysis, HLA-associated TCR beta chains were found to be more clonally expanded and to have lower generation probabilities than equally common non-associated chains. It was suggested by the authors that the approach could potentially be generalized to other disease states and immunological phenotypes. Because counts were too low, about 18 rarely observed V segments, including chromosome 9 orphons, were left out of the earlier analysis of over 550 of the donors. A later analysis associated 16,951 TCR beta sequences with specific HLA alleles at a false discovery rate of 0.05. A further reported finding was that TCR beta sequences accurately predicted the HLA-A and HLA-B alleles for most subjects in the first cohort. Because HLA typing was missing for some donors at each locus, association tests included only the typed subset. According to a later genetic analysis, donors in an Asian-associated ancestry cluster had fewer N-insertions in productive TCRs than the approximately 700-donor mean. Linkage disequilibrium might explain the correlated functional status among segregating V segments, but an unknown experimental factor could not be ruled out. An earlier analysis of 450 to 750 of the donors showed that most TCR beta V segments appeared in productive rearrangements either about 87% or about 30% of the time, which broadly matched IMGT annotations. Most CMV-associated TCR beta chains appeared to be HLA-restricted in a later analysis, and the HLA associations seemed to be driven largely by CMV exposure. Cytomegalovirus status was reported to be diagnosed by the classifier with high specificity and sensitivity in both the original and validation cohorts. Three of the identified cytomegalovirus-associated TCR beta chains were confirmed in vitro to be specific for cytomegalovirus antigens. A later genetic analysis associated a missense DCLRE1C variant with V-gene and J-gene trimming of TCR beta chains, and an independent cohort replicated the association. In a later analysis, the rate of TCR association differed among HLA loci, with DRB1 alleles having the most associated TCRs and HLA-C alleles having the fewest. In a later analysis, several top co-occurrence clusters were reported to appear linked to parvovirus B19, influenza, CMV and Epstein-Barr virus. A group of highly shared sequence variants was considered likely to be a technical artifact of the sequencing pipeline.

CDR1 and CDR2, per the germline V gene (reference sequence), are WNHNN and SYGVQD. The V end loses 7 bases and the J end loses 3 bases, and a stretch of 15 bases separates them. Including cysteine and phenylalanine, the CDR3 has 14 amino acids. Just the 42-base CDR3 DNA is kept, in frame starting at base 1. The protocol used for the library was the immunoSEQ multiplex PCR assay. A mixture of 60 forward primers for TCR Vbeta segments and 13 reverse primers for TCR Jbeta segments was used in the multiplex PCR. Amplification of the CDR3 region of rearranged TCR beta genes was performed with a multiplex PCR assay on genomic DNA. The amplified TCR beta libraries were sequenced on the Illumina HiSeq System as 87-base-pair reads. The study's processing was this. A later analysis tallied roughly 80 million unique TCR beta chains across the 666 repertoires, and some 12 million of those chains were shared by two or more donors. A nearest-neighbor algorithm error-corrected the raw reads and collapsed the reads into unique sequences, merging closely related sequences to remove PCR and sequencing errors. Alignment of CDR3 sequences to IMGT reference sequences was used to assign V, D and J gene segments. For a sequence to be retained, a match of at least six nucleotides to both a V gene segment and a J gene segment was required. A rearrangement counted as productive if the CDR3 had no stop codons and remained in frame with V and J, and every other rearrangement counted as non-productive. CDR3 was defined according to IMGT convention as the region running from the second conserved V-encoded cysteine to the conserved J-encoded phenylalanine. Sequences without an unambiguous match to a single V gene segment were excluded from the earlier analysis of almost 600 of the donors. In an earlier analysis of a few hundred of the donors, V segments were called functional above 56.7% productive rearrangements and were called segregating when the between-donor standard deviation exceeded 5%. A statistical classification framework was built for diagnosing cytomegalovirus status from the catalog of TCR beta chain sequences. V and J gene assignment, in a later analysis, came from comparing TCR nucleotide sequences with IMGT/GENE-DB human TR gene sequences. Using the TCRdist pipeline, a later analysis assigned CDR3 sequences along with most-parsimonious VDJ recombination scenarios. A later analysis defined each TCR beta chain by its CDR3 amino acid sequence plus V-gene family, and excluded reads lacking a unique V-gene family. As a way to deal with suspected cross-contamination and a sequencing artifact, a later analysis dropped 500 to 700 nucleotide sequences that were highly shared and had low generation probability. In a later analysis, a clonal expansion index was calculated for each public chain from normalized within-repertoire ranks of inferred template counts. A later analysis computed generation probabilities with a VDJ recombination model fitted to out-of-frame rearrangements, and checked the results against IGoR. In a later analysis, TCR-TCR, TCR-HLA and TCR-CMV co-occurrence was scored with hypergeometric tests, and a repertoire-size bias correction was applied to TCR pairs. In a later analysis, false discovery rates were estimated by permuting HLA or CMV assignments 20 times. In a later analysis, co-occurring TCRs were grouped with DBSCAN, and TCRdist sequence similarity was added when clustering was performed within HLA-allele-positive subsets. For co-occurrence clustering, repertoires with fewer than 30,000 or more than 120,000 public chains were excluded, along with about five repertoires with anomalous nucleotide sharing. TCRdb carries this immuneACCESS record with in-frame sequences only. Its versions omit some clonotypes, under half of them owing to an unresolved V gene in the studies checked, with the rest unexplained. V and J calls and clone size are those listed in that table; D and trimming were worked out from the DNA. This sample gives 270,000 or so clones in total; around 90% of them show up just once. Of the sample, 1.5% to 2% falls within the top ten clones.

This clone was seen a handful of times. Its antigen specificity is not known. Base qualities are not at hand, and no much larger clone is one base apart. This TCR derives from a girl aged 2-9 years in good health and CMV-seronegative. The chain is encoded by TRBV10-1 joined to TRBJ1-1; the D gene is not confidently resolved. Sequences were obtained from PBMCs. The base sequence is TGCGCCAGCACCCCGGGCGGGAGTTACACTGAAGCTTTCTTT. Its protein reads: CASTPGGSYTEAFF.